The 18 T cell receptor beta chains in this list originate from one sample, sequenced in a study of molecular identifiers for immune sequencing clone quantification. TCRdb passed the PCR reads through MiXCR, listing each CDR3 protein once. Of 300,000 to 350,000 distinct CDR3 sequences listed, about a fifth are singletons. Material for sequencing was naive CD8+ T cells from blood, with Jurkat cell RNA spiked in. Sample subset: FACS-sorted CD8+CD4-CCR7+CD45RA+ naive T cells. The source is a human donor in good health. Some libraries in this study had Jurkat cell RNA spiked in.

This clonotype was recorded at least ten times. The CDR3, as DNA: TGCGCCAGCAGCCCAAATCCTAGCGTAGAGACCCAGTACTTC. This gives the protein CASSPNPSVETQYF. The chain joins TRBV5-1 to TRBJ2-5; possible D gene TRBD2, 6 bases. Trimming stripped 4 bases from V and 4 bases from J, with 14 bases between. This CDR3 region has 14 residues. Germline loops: CDR1 SGHRS, CDR2 YFSETQ.

J is TRBJ1-1 and V is TRBV4-1; D might be TRBD1 (5 bases). The length of the CDR3 is 15 residues. The V and J ends lost 1 base and 3 bases respectively, with 12 bases between them. Germline CDR1 reads MGHRA; CDR2 reads YSYEKL. CDR3 in DNA: TGCGCCAGCAGCCAAGGGGGCAGGTTGTACACTGAAGCTTTCTTT. It yields the protein CASSQGGRLYTEAFF.

This clonotype was recorded many times. CDR3 nucleotides: TGTGCCAGTAGTATAGCGGGGGGGGTCACTGAAGCTTTCTTT. It codes for CASSIAGGVTEAFF. The chain employs TRBV19 and TRBJ1-1; weak D call: TRBD1 (5 bases). V was clipped by 1 base and J by 4 bases, with 10 bases between them. This CDR3 region has 14 residues. The germline V gene encodes CDR1 LNHDA and CDR2 SQIVND (reference sequence).

This chain uses TRBV5-5 with TRBJ2-7; possibly TRBD1 or TRBD2 for D (5 bases each). Germline V gene data show CDR1 as SGHKS and CDR2 as YYEKEE (reference sequence). Trimming left V 4 bases short and J 2 bases short, with 13 bases between. The CDR3 totals 14 residues. The CDR3 here is CASSKWDGTYEQYF. The CDR3 DNA reads as TGTGCCAGCAGCAAATGGGACGGTACCTACGAGCAGTACTTC.

This clonotype was seen repeatedly, ten times or more. The rearrangement joins TRBV5-6 to TRBJ2-7; the D gene is possibly TRBD2 (6 bases). The CDR3 runs to 15 residues. Germline assignment: CDR1 SGHDT and CDR2 YYEEEE. Trimming removed 4 bases from V and 2 bases from J, with 16 bases in between. CDR3 coding DNA: TGTGCCAGCAGCGATGAGCGGGCCCCTCCCTACGAGCAGTACTTC. It codes for CASSDERAPPYEQYF.

As to this clonotype: A read error is possible here, since a much larger clone lies one base away. The genes are TRBV14 and TRBJ1-1; D is unclear. Germline CDR1 and CDR2: SGHDN and FVKESK. The CDR3 contains 13 residues. The CDR3 reads CASSQGRSTEALF. The CDR3 DNA is TGTGCCAGCAGCCAAGGCAGGAGTACTGAAGCTCTCTTT.

This clonotype was detected many times. CDR3 sequence: CASSLSMSGELFF. The DNA of the CDR3 is TGTGCCAGCAGCTTAAGTATGTCCGGGGAGCTGTTTTTT. J is TRBJ2-2 and V is TRBV7-9; D uncertain. Germline V gives CDR1 SEHNR, CDR2 FQNEAQ (reference sequence). The V gene lost 2 bases and the J gene lost 6 bases, with 7 bases spanning the gap. This CDR3 is 13 amino acids long.

In this sample, this clonotype turned up a few times. This sequence may be a read error, since a much larger clone differs from it by one base. V is TRBV3-1 and J is TRBJ1-1; a possible D gene is TRBD1 (5 bases). Germline V gene lookup returns CDR1 LGHDT and CDR2 YNNKEL (reference sequence). CDR3 length: 15 residues. DNA of the CDR3: TGTGCCAGCAGCCCAGGGTTCGGGTTGAACACTGAAACTTTCTTT. This gives the protein CASSPGFGLNTETFF.

V is TRBV7-3 and J is TRBJ2-7; 10 positions agree with TRBD2. V lost 4 bases and J lost 3; bases outside the gene matches: 3. This CDR3 has 14 residues. The germline CDR1 and CDR2 sequences are SGHTA and FQGTGA. The CDR3 region is CASSSAGGFYEQYF. The CDR3 DNA is TGTGCCAGCAGCTCAGCGGGAGGGTTCTACGAGCAGTACTTC.

This clonotype was seen many times. The CDR3 spells CASHPDHLRGQKNIQYF. CDR3 coding DNA: TGTGCCAGTCATCCCGATCATCTCCGGGGACAGAAAAACATTCAGTACTTC. J is TRBJ2-4 and V is TRBV6-2 or TRBV6-3; 7 bases align to TRBD1. V trimming: 9 bases; J trimming: 4 bases; junction bases outside the gene matches: 18. The germline V gene has CDR1 MNHEY and CDR2 SVGEGT. CDR3 length equals 17 residues.

This clonotype was seen a handful of times. The chain links TRBV6-2 or TRBV6-3 to TRBJ2-5; 10 nucleotides line up with TRBD2. In germline, CDR1 is MNHEY, CDR2 SVGEGT. V shed 4 bases, J shed 4 bases, and the junction held 3 bases outside the gene matches. The CDR3 runs 14 residues. The CDR3 spells CASSSLAGVETQYF. The CDR3 DNA follows: TGTGCCAGCAGTTCTCTAGCGGGAGTAGAGACCCAGTACTTC.

In the case of this clonotype: A clone one base away is much larger, so this may be a read error. J is TRBJ1-4 and V is TRBV7-6; no definite D call. Germline V gene lookup returns CDR1 SGHVS and CDR2 FNYEAQ. This CDR3 contains 14 residues. V lost 4 bases, J lost 7 bases, and 13 bases lay in between. The CDR3 region is CASSSQGFGEKLFF. The CDR3 nucleotides are TGTGCCAGCAGCTCACAAGGGTTTGGTGAAAAACTGTTTTTT.

This chain links TRBV4-3 with TRBJ2-7; TRBD2 aligns across 7 bases. There are 16 residues in the CDR3. Unmatched junction bases numbered 10, after V lost 0 bases and J lost 5 bases. The germline V gene encodes CDR1 LGHNA and CDR2 YSLEER. The CDR3 DNA sequence: TGCGCCAGCAGCCAAGACCAGGGAGGGGCTAGCGACGAGCAGTACTTC. It specifies CASSQDQGGASDEQYF.

The CDR3 DNA is TGCGCCAGCAGCCCAGGGCGGGCCGATACGCAGTATTTT. As protein: CASSPGRADTQYF. This chain connects TRBV4-1 to TRBJ2-3; D is tentatively TRBD1 or TRBD2 (5 bases each). V lost 4 bases and J lost 6, with 11 bases in between. The CDR3 consists of 13 residues. Germline V gene data show CDR1 as MGHRA and CDR2 as YSYEKL.

This clonotype appeared many times. V gene TRBV7-9 combines with J gene TRBJ2-3; D is undetermined. The germline V and J ends were trimmed by 4 bases and 1 base, with 3 bases remaining between them. The CDR3 contains 12 residues. The germline gives CDR1 SEHNR, CDR2 FQNEAQ (reference sequence). The CDR3, as DNA: TGTGCCAGCAGCTCCCGCACAGATACGCAGTATTTT. Amino acids: CASSSRTDTQYF.

This clonotype has a count of ten or more. The chain employs TRBV6-5 and TRBJ2-1, with no clear D. Germline loops: CDR1 MNHEY, CDR2 SVGAGI. The CDR3 contains 16 residues. Deletions cut 2 bases from V and 5 bases from J, with 16 bases between. CDR3 protein: CASSYATLGSDNEQFF. The CDR3 coding sequence is TGTGCCAGCAGTTACGCAACCCTAGGATCTGACAATGAGCAGTTCTTC.

Points on this clonotype: The conserved phenylalanine or tryptophan is not found at the CDR3 terminus, so this likely reflects a read error. The chain joins TRBV27 to TRBJ1-1; the D gene is possibly TRBD1 (5 bases). CDR3 size: 13 residues. With 5 bases removed from V and 4 bases from J, the gap between germline ends came to 11 bases. Per germline, CDR1 MNHEY and CDR2 SMNVEV (reference sequence). The chain's CDR3 is CASSLTGGTEAFL. The CDR3 bases are TGTGCCAGCAGTCTTACCGGGGGCACTGAAGCTTTCCTT.

The chain uses TRBV4-3 and TRBJ2-4; 11 bases map to TRBD2. V dropped 1 base and J dropped 13; count of bases not matched to a gene: 6. The CDR3 spans 14 residues. Germline lookup yields CDR1 LGHNA and CDR2 YSLEER. The CDR3 spells CASSQVVLAGAQYF. For the CDR3, the DNA is TGCGCCAGCAGCCAAGTTGTACTAGCGGGGGCCCAGTACTTC.